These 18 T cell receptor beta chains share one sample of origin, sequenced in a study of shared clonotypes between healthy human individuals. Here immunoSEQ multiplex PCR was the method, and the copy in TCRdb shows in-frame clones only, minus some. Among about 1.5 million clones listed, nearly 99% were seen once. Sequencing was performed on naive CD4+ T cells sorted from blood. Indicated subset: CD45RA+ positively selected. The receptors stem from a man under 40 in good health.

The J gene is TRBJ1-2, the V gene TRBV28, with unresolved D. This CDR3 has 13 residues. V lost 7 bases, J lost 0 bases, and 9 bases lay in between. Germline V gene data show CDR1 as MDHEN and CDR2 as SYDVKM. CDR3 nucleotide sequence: TGTGCCAGCACCCCCACCACTAACTATGGCTACACCTTC. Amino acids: CASTPTTNYGYTF.

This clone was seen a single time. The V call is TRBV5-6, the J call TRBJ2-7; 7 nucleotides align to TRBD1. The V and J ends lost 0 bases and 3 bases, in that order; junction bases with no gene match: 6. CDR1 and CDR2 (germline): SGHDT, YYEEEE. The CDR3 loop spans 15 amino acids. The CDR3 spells CASSLAVRGYYEQYF. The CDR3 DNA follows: TGTGCCAGCAGCTTGGCAGTCAGGGGGTACTACGAGCAGTACTTC.

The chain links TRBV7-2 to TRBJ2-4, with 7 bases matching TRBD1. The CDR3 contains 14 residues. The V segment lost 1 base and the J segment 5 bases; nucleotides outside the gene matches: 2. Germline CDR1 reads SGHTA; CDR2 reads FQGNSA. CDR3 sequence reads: CASSLGQGENIQYF. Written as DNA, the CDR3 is TGTGCCAGCAGCTTAGGCCAGGGGGAAAACATTCAGTACTTC.

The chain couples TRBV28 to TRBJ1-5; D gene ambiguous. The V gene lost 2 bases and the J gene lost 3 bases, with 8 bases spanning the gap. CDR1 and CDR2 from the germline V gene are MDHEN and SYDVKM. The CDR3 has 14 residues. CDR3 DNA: TGTGCCAGCAGTTTAGGGCCGCACAATCAGCCCCAGCATTTT. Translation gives CASSLGPHNQPQHF. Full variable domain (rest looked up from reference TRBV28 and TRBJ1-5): DVKVTQSSRYLVKRTGEKVFLECVQDMDHENMFWYRQDPGLGLRLIYFSYDVKMKEKGDIPEGYSVSREKKERFSLILESASTNQTSMYLCASSLGPHNQPQHFGDGTRLSIL.

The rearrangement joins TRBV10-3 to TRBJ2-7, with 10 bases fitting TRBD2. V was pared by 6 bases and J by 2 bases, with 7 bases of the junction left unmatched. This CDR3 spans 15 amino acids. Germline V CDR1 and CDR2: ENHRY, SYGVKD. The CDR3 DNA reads TGTGCCATCAGCCCCGGAACTAGCGGGACCTACGAGCAGTACTTC. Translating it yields CAISPGTSGTYEQYF.

The CDR3 is CASSDGEGNIQYF. Here the CDR3 DNA reads TGTGCCAGCAGTGACGGGGAGGGGAACATTCAGTACTTC. The genes are TRBV6-1 and TRBJ2-4; the match to TRBD2 covers 7 bases. The CDR3 sequence is 13 residues long. CDR1 and CDR2 (germline): MNHNS, SASEGT. V lost 3 bases and J lost 7; bases outside the gene matches: 3.

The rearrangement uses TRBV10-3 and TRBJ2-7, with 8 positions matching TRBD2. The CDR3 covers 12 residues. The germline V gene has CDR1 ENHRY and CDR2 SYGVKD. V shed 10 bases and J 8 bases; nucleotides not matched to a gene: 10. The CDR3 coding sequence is TGTGCCACCCGGGGGGGGGAGTTCCAGCAGTACTTC. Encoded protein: CATRGGEFQQYF.

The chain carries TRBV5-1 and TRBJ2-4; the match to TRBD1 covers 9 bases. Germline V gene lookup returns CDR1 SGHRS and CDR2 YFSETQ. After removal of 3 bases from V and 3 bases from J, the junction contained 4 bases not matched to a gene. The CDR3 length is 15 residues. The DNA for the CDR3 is TGCGCCAGCAGCTGGTGGGACAGGGACAAAAACATTCAGTACTTC. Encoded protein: CASSWWDRDKNIQYF.

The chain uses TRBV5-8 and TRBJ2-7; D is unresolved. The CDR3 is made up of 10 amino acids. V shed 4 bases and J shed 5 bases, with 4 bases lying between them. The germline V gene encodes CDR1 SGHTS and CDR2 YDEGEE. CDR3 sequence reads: CASSLNEQYF. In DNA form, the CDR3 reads TGTGCCAGCAGCCTTAACGAGCAGTACTTC.

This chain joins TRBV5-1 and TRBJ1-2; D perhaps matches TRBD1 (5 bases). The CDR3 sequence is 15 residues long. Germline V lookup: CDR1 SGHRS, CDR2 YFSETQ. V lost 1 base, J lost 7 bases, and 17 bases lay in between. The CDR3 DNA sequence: TGCGCCAGCAGCTTGTACGGCAGGGATTTTGGTGGCTACACCTTC. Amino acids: CASSLYGRDFGGYTF.

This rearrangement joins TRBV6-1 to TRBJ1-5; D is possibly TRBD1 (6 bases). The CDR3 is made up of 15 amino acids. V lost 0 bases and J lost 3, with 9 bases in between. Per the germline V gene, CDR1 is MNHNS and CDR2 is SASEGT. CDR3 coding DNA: TGTGCCAGCAGTGAAGCGTACAGGGACAATCAGCCCCAGCATTTT. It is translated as CASSEAYRDNQPQHF.

The CDR3 DNA follows: TGTGCCAGCAGTTTACGTTGGGACAGGGTCAATGAGCAGTTCTTC. Encoded protein: CASSLRWDRVNEQFF. This rearrangement joins TRBV28 to TRBJ2-1; TRBD1 aligns across 9 bases. Looked up from germline, CDR1 is MDHEN and CDR2 is SYDVKM. Losses at the gene ends were 2 bases for V and 6 bases for J; bases not matched to a gene: 5. The CDR3 spans 15 residues.

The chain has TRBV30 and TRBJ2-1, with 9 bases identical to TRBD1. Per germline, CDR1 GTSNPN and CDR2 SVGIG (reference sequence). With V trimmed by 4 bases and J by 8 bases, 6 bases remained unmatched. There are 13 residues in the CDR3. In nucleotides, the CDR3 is TGTGCCTGGACCCGGGACAGGGTGTATGAGCAGTTCTTC. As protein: CAWTRDRVYEQFF.

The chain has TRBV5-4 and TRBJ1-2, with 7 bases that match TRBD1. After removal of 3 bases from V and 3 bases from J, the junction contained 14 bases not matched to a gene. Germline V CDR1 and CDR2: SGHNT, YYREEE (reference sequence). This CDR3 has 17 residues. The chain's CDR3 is CASSSLTGERSHYGYTF. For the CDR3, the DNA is TGTGCCAGCAGCTCATTAACAGGGGAAAGAAGTCACTATGGCTACACCTTC.

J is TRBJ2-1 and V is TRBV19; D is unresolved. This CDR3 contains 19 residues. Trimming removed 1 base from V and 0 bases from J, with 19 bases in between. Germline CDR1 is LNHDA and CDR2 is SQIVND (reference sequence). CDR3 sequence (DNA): TGTGCCAGTAGTATAGCGGGCCTCCCATCCTACTCCTCCTACAATGAGCAGTTCTTC. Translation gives CASSIAGLPSYSSYNEQFF.

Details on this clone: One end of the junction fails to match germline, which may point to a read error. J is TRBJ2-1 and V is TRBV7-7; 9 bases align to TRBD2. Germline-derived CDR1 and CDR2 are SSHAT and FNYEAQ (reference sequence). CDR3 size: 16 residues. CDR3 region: CASSLRLAGPYNEQFF. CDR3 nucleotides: TGTGCTAGCAGCCTTAGGCTAGCGGGGCCGTACAATGAGCAGTTCTTC.

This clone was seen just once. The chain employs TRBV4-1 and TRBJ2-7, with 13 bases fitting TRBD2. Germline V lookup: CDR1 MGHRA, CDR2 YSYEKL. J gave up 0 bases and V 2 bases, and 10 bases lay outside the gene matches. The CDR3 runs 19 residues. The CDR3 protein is CASSQYLTSGRPSSYEQYF. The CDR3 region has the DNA TGCGCCAGCAGCCAATATTTGACTAGCGGGAGGCCGAGCTCCTACGAGCAGTACTTC.

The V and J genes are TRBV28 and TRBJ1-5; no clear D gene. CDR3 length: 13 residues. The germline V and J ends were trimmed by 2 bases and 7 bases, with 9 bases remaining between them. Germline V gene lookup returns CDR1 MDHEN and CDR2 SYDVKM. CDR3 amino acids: CASSLPRYQPQHF. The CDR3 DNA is TGTGCCAGCAGTTTACCCCGGTACCAGCCCCAGCATTTT.